The clone carrying this TCR beta chain was found many times. These data come from a study of T-cell reconstitution after alpha-beta-depleted transplantation in children. This CDR3 region has 13 residues. The germline CDR1 and CDR2 sequences are SGHRS and YFSETQ. J gave up 6 bases and V 7 bases, and 8 bases lay outside the gene matches. Unique molecular identifiers were incorporated into the prepared TCRbeta library. Using its own MiXCR run on the PCR reads, TCRdb lists one record per CDR3 protein. Among roughly 120,000 distinct CDR3 sequences, about 21% were seen once, and the ten largest hold roughly a tenth.

Sequences were derived from PBMCs, mostly from graft donor cells, sampled 180 days after TCRalphabeta/CD19-depleted stem cell transplant. This sequence was found in a male patient aged 2 to 10 who had a stem cell transplant for chronic granulomatous disease, so the T cells may come from the graft donor. The gene calls are TRBV5-1 and TRBJ2-3, with 7 bases matching TRBD1. The CDR3 spells CASWTGSKDTQYF. The CDR3 DNA reads as TGCGCCAGCTGGACAGGTTCTAAGGATACGCAGTATTTT.